The sequence of this T cell receptor beta chain was determined in a study of PD-1 blockade in classical Hodgkin lymphoma. This clone appeared a single time. The antigen is undetermined. Data came from immunoSEQ multiplex PCR; TCRdb stores just in-frame clones and leaves some out. The data hold roughly 32,000 clones, with roughly 94% observed a single time. The time point here: newly diagnosed, previously untreated cHL patient sample. Study-wide results and caveats: According to reports, newly diagnosed patients had lower baseline TCR diversity than healthy donors, and relapsed/refractory patients had lower baseline TCR diversity still.

The sequencing input was peripheral blood mononuclear cells (PBMCs). The source of this sequence is a human donor with classical Hodgkin lymphoma.

The DNA of the CDR3 is TGTGCCAGCAGTGTCGTGACAGGGGCCCCCTACAATGAGCAGTTCTTC. Its translation is CASSVVTGAPYNEQFF. This chain uses TRBV6-1 with TRBJ2-1, with 8 bases aligning to TRBD1. After removal of 4 bases from V and 2 bases from J, the junction contained 7 bases not matched to a gene. Germline V gene lookup returns CDR1 MNHNS and CDR2 SASEGT. The CDR3 contains 16 residues.